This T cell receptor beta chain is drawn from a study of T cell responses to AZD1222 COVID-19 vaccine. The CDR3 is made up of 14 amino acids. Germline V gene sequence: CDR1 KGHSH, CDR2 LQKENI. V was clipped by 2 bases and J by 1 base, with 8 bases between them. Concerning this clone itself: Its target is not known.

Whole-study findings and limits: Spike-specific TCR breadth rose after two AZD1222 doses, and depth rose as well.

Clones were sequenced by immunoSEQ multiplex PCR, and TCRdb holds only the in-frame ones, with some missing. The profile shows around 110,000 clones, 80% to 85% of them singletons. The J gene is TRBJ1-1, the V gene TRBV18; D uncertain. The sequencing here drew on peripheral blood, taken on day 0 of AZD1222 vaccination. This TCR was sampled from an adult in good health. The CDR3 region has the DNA TGTGCCAGCTCACCAGGCGGGGAGAACACTGAAGCTTTCTTT. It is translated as CASSPGGENTEAFF.